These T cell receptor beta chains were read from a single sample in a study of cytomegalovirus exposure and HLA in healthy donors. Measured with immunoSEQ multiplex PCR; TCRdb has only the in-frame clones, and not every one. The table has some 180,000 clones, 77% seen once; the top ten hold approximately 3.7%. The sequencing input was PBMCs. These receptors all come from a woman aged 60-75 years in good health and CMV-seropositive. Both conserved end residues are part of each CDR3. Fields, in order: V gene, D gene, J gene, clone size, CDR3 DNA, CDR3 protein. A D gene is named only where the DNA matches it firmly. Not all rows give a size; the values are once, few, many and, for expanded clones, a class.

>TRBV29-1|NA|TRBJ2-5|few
TGCAGCGCTACCCGGGACTCAAAGTGGGGGACCCAGTACTTC
CSATRDSKWGTQYF
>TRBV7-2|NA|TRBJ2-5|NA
TGTGCCAGCAGCCCCGGACAGACGAAGGAGACCCAGTACTTC
CASSPGQTKETQYF
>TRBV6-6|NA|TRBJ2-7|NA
TGTGCCAGCAGGCCAACAGGGTACGGCGGTGAGCAGTACTTC
CASRPTGYGGEQYF
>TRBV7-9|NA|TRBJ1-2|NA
TGTGCCAGCAGCCCCCAGGTTGGCTACACCTTC
CASSPQVGYTF
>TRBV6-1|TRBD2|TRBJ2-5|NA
TGTGCCAGCAGGCTAGCGGCCCTGGGAGAGACCCAGTACTTC
CASRLAALGETQYF
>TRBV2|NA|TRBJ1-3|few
TGTGCCAGCAGTGAGCACGAACCGAGCTCTGGAAACACCATATATTTT
CASSEHEPSSGNTIYF
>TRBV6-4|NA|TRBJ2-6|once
TGTGCCAGCAGTGACATGGCCGCTGGGGCCAACGTCCTGACTTTC
CASSDMAAGANVLTF
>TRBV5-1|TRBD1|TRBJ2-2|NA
TGCGCCAGCAGCCAGGGGGACAGGGACACCGGGGAGCTGTTTTTT
CASSQGDRDTGELFF
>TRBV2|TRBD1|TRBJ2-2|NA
TGTGCCAGCAGGGGACAGACCACCGGGGAGCTGTTTTTT
CASRGQTTGELFF
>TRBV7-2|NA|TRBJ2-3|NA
TGTGCCAGCAGCTTCGACTCCGGGAAAGATACGCAGTATTTT
CASSFDSGKDTQYF
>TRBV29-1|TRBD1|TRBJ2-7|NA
TGCAGCGTTACTTGGACAGGGAGCGGGGAGCAGTACTTC
CSVTWTGSGEQYF
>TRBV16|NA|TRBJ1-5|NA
TGTGCCAGCCCCCCACGGAGGGGTGGCAATCAGCCCCAGCATTTT
CASPPRRGGNQPQHF
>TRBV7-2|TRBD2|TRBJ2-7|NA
TGTGCCAGCAGCCGGGGGGTCCTTACACGGCCTGGAGAGCAGTACTTC
CASSRGVLTRPGEQYF
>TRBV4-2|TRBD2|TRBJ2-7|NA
TGTGCCAACAGCAAAGAAACCGGGACTAGCGCTACCTACGAGCAGTACTTC
CANSKETGTSATYEQYF
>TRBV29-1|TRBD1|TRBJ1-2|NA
TGCAGCGTGGGACAGGATTATAACTATGGCTACACCTTC
CSVGQDYNYGYTF
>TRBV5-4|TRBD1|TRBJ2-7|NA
TGTGCCAGCGGTTCCCCGGGACAGGGATTTGACGAGCAGTACTTC
CASGSPGQGFDEQYF
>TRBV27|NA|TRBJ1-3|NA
TGTGCCAGCTTCGGACAGGGAAACACCATATATTTT
CASFGQGNTIYF
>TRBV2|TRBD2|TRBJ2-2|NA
TGTGCCAGCAGGCTAGCGGGGGGGAACACCGGGGAGCTGTTTTTT
CASRLAGGNTGELFF
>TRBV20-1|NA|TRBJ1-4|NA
TGCAGTGCCCCTCGCCGGGAAAAACTGTTTTTT
CSAPRREKLFF
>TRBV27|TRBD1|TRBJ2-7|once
TGTGCCAGCAGTTTATCGTCAGGGGGCTACAACGAGCAGTACTTC
CASSLSSGGYNEQYF
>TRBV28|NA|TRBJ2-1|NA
TGTGCCAGCAGGGGGACTGGTACCTACAATGAGCAGTTCTTC
CASRGTGTYNEQFF
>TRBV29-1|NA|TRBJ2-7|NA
TGCAGCGTTGGTCAGGTAACGGACGAGCAGTACTTC
CSVGQVTDEQYF
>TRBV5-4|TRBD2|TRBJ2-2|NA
TGTGCCAGCAGCCCCCGACTAGCGGGGGGCCCTGGGCTCGGGGAGCTGTTTTTT
CASSPRLAGGPGLGELFF
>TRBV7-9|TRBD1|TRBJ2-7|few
TGTGCCAGCAGCTTAGGGGCTCGGACAGGGGAACACGAGCAGTACTTC
CASSLGARTGEHEQYF
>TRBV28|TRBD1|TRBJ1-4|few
TGTGCCAGCTTTCGGACAGGCACTCGGGGTGAAAAACTGTTTTTT
CASFRTGTRGEKLFF
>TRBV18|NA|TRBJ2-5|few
TGTGCCAGCTCACCACCGGTACGGGAGACCCAGTACTTC
CASSPPVRETQYF
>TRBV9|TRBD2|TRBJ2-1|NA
TGTGCCAGCAGCCTGCGACCTGGGACTAGCTACAATGAGCAGTTCTTC
CASSLRPGTSYNEQFF
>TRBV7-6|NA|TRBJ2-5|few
TGTGCCAGCAGCCTTGACACGGAAGAGACCCAGTACTTC
CASSLDTEETQYF
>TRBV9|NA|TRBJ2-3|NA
TGTGCCAGCAGCCTTGGGGGGGGGCAGTCAGATACGCAGTATTTT
CASSLGGGQSDTQYF
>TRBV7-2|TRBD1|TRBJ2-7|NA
TGTGCCAGCAGCTTAGGGACAGGGAAATCTTACGAGCAGTACTTC
CASSLGTGKSYEQYF
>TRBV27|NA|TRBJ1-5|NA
TGTGCCAGCAGTTTTCTGGGGGCGCAGGGTCAGCCCCAGCATTTT
CASSFLGAQGQPQHF
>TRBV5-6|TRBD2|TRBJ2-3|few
TGTGCCAGCAGCTTGGGGCTAGCGGGTGGACAGTATTTT
CASSLGLAGGQYF